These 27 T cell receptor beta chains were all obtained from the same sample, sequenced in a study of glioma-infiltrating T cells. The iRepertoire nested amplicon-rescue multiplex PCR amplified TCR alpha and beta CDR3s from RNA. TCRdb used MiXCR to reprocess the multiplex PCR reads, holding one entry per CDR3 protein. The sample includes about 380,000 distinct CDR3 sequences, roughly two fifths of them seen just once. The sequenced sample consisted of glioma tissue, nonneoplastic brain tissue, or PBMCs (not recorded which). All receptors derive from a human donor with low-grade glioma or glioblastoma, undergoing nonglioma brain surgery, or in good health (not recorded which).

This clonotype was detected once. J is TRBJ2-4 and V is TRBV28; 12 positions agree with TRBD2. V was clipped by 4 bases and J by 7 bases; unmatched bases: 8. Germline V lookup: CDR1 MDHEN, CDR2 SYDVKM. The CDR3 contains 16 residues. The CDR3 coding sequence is TGTGCCAGCAGTTACGCTAGCGGGAGGGTGAAGAACATTCAGTACTTC. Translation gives CASSYASGRVKNIQYF.

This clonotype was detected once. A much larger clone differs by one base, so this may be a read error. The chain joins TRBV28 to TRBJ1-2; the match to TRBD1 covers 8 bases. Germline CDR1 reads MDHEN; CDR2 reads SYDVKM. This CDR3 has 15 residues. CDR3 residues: CASSFPTGDYYGYAF. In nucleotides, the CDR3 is TGTGCCAGCAGTTTCCCGACAGGGGACTACTATGGCTACGCCTTC.

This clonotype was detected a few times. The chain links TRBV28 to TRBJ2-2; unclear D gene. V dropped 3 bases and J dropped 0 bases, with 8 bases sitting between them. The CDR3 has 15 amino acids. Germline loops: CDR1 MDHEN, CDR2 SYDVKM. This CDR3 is CASSFKRANTGELFF. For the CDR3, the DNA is TGTGCCAGCAGTTTTAAGCGAGCGAACACCGGGGAGCTGTTTTTT. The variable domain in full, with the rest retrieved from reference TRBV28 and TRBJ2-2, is DVKVTQSSRYLVKRTGEKVFLECVQDMDHENMFWYRQDPGLGLRLIYFSYDVKMKEKGDIPEGYSVSREKKERFSLILESASTNQTSMYLCASSFKRANTGELFFGEGSRLTVL.

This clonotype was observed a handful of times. This CDR3 is CASSPGLLGAFF. The CDR3 DNA is TGTGCCAGCAGCCCAGGACTCCTAGGAGCTTTCTTT. The rearrangement uses TRBV14 and TRBJ1-1, with D unclear. With 4 bases removed from V and 10 bases from J, the gap between germline ends came to 13 bases. CDR3 size: 12 residues. Germline CDR1 and CDR2: SGHDN and FVKESK.

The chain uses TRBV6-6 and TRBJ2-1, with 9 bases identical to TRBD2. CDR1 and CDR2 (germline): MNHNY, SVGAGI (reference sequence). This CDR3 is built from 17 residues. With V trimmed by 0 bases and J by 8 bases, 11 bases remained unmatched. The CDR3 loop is CASSYSASGIRAYEQFF. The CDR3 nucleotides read TGTGCCAGCAGTTACTCAGCTAGCGGGATAAGGGCCTATGAGCAGTTCTTC.

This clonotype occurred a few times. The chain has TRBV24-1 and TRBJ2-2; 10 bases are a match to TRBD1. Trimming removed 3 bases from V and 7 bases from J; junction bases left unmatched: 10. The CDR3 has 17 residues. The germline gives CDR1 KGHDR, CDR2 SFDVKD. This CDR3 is CATSDLPGQGRHGELFF. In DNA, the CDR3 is TGTGCCACCAGTGATCTCCCGGGACAGGGGCGTCACGGGGAGCTGTTTTTT.

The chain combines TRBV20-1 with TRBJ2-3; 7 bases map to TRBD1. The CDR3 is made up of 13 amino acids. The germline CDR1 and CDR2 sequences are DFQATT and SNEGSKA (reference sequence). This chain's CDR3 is CSVGQLGPDTQYF. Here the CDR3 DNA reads TGCAGCGTGGGACAGCTCGGGCCAGATACGCAGTATTTT.

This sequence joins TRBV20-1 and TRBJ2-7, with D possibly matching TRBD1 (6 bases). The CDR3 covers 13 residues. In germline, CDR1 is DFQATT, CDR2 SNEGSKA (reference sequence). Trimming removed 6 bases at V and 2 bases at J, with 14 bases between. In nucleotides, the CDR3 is TGCAGTGCACCTCGACAGGCGCCCTACGAGCAGTACTTC. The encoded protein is CSAPRQAPYEQYF.

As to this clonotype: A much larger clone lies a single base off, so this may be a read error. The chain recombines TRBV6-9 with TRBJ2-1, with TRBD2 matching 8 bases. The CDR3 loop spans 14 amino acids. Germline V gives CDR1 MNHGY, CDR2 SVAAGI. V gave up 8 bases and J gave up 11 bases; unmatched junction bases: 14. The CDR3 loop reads CASRYLAGGNKQFF. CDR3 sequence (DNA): TGTGCCAGCCGGTATCTAGCGGGTGGTAATAAGCAGTTCTTC.

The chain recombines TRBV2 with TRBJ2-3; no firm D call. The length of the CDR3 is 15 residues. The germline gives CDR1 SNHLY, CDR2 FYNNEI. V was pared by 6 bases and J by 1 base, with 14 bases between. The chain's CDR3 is CASRLIIRGTDTQYF. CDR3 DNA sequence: TGTGCCAGCAGGCTGATAATACGAGGCACAGATACGCAGTATTTT.

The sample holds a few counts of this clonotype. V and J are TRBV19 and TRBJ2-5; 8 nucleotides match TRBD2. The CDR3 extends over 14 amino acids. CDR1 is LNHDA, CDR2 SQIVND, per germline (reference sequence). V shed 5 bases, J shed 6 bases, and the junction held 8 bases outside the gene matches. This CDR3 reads CASSALLAAKTQYF. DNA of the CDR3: TGTGCCAGTAGTGCCCTACTAGCGGCCAAGACCCAGTACTTC.

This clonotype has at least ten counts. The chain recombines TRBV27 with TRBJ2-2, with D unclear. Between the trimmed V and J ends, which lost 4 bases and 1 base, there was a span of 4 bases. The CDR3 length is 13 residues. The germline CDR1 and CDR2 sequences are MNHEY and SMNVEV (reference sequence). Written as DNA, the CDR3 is TGTGCCAGCAGTTCTCAGAACACCGGGGAGCTGTTTTTT. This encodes CASSSQNTGELFF.

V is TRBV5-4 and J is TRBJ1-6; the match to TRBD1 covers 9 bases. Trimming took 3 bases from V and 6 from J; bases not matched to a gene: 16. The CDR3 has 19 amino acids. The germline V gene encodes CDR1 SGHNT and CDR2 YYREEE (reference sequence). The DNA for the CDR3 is TGTGCCAGCAGCTACAGGGGGCGCGCCGAGAGGCTTACTAATTCACCCCTCCACTTT. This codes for CASSYRGRAERLTNSPLHF.

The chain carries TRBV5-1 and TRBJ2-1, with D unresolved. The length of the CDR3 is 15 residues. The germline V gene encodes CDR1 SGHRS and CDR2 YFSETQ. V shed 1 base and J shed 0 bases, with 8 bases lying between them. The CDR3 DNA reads TGCGCCAGCAGCTTGCGTCCTGGCTCCTACAATGAGCAGTTCTTC. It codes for CASSLRPGSYNEQFF.

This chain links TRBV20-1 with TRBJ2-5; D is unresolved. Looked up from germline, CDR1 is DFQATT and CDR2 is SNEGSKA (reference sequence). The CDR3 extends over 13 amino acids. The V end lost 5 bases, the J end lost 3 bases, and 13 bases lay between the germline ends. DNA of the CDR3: TGCAGTGCTGTGAATACCGAAAAAGAGACCCAGTACTTC. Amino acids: CSAVNTEKETQYF.

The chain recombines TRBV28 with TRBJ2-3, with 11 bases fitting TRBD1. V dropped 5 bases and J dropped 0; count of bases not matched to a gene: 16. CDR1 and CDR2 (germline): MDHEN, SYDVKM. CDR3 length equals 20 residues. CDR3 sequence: CASSPQGGTGGILSTDTQYF. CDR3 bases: TGTGCCAGCAGTCCTCAAGGAGGGACAGGGGGTATATTGAGCACAGATACGCAGTATTTT.

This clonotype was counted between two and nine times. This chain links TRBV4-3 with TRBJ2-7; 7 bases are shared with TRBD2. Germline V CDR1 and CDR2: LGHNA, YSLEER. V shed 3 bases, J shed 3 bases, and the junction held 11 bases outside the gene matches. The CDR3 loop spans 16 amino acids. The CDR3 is CASSQEPGLNLYEQYF. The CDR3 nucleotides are TGCGCCAGCAGCCAGGAACCGGGACTAAACCTCTACGAGCAGTACTTC.

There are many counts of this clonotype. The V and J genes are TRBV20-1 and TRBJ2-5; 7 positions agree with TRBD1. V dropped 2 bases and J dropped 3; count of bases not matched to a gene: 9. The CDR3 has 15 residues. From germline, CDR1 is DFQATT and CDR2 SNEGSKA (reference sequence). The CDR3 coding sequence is TGCAGTGCTAGACGTCCCGGGACAGTCGAAGAGACCCAGTACTTC. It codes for CSARRPGTVEETQYF.

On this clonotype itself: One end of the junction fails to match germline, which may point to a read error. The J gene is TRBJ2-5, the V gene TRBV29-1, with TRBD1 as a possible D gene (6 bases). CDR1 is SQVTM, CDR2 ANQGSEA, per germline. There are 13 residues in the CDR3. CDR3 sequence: CSVEYRDQEAQYF. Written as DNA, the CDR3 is TGCAGCGTTGAGTACAGGGACCAAGAGGCCCAGTACTTC.

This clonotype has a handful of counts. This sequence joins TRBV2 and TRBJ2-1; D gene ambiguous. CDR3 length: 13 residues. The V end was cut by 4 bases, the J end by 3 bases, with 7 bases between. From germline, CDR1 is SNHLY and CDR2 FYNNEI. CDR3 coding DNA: TGTGCCAGCAGTGTTAACAGCTACAATGAGCAGTTCTTC. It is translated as CASSVNSYNEQFF.

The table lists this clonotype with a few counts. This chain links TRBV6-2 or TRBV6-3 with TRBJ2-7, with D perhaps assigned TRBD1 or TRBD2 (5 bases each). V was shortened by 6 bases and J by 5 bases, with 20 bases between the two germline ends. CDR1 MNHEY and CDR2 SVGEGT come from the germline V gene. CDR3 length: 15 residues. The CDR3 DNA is TGTGCCAGCAGCCAACCCGGGACGGCCGCCCACGAGCAGTACTTC. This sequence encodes CASSQPGTAAHEQYF.

CDR3 sequence reads: CASSLSPLGATSGRNIQYF. The CDR3 coding sequence is TGTGCCAGCAGCTTAAGCCCGCTAGGGGCGACTAGCGGTCGAAACATTCAGTACTTC. The chain has TRBV7-2 and TRBJ2-4, with 9 nucleotides matching TRBD2. The CDR3 spans 19 residues. Germline loops: CDR1 SGHTA, CDR2 FQGNSA. J lost 6 bases, V lost 2 bases, and 17 bases had no gene match.

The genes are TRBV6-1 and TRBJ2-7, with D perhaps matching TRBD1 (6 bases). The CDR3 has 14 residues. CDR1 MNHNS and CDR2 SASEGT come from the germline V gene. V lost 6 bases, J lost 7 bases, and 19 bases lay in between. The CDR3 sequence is CASRIPGAREEQYF. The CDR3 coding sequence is TGTGCCAGCAGAATTCCAGGGGCCCGGGAAGAGCAGTACTTC.

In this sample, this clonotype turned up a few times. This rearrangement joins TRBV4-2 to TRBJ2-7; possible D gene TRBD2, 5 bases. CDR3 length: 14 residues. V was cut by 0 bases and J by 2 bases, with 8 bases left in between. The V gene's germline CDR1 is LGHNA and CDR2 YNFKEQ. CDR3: CASSQDWRTYEQYF. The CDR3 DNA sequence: TGTGCCAGCAGCCAAGATTGGAGGACCTACGAGCAGTACTTC.

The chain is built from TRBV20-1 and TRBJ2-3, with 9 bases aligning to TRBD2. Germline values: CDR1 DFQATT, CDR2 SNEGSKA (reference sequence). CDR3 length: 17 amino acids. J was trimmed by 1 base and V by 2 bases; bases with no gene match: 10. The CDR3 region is CSARRLAGRPGTDTQYF. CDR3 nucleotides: TGCAGTGCTAGAAGGCTAGCGGGAAGGCCGGGCACAGATACGCAGTATTTT.

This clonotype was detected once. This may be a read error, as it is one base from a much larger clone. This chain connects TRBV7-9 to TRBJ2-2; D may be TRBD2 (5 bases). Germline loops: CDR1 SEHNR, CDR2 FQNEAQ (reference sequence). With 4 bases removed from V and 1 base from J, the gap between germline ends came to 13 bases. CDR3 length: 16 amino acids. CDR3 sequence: CASSSTLRGNTGELFF. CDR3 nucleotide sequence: TGTGCCAGCAGCTCCACCCTACGGGGGAACACCGGGGAGCTGTTTTTT.

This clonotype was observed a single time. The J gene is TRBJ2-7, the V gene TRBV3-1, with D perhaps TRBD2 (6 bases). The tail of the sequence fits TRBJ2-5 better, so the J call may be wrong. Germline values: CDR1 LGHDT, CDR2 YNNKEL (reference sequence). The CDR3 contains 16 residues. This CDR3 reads CASSPNSGGRRETQYF. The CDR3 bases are TGTGCCAGCAGCCCGAATAGCGGAGGGAGGAGAGAGACCCAGTACTTC.